This T cell receptor (beta chain) emerged from a study of T cell responses to AZD1222 COVID-19 vaccine. Background on the study: Second-dose schedules of about 4 or about 12 weeks were combined.

Note on this clone: The target antigen is unknown.

Study conclusions and caveats: Just a handful of AZD1222 recipients tested seropositive at baseline.

TCRdb's copy holds only in-frame clones and misses some; the assay was immunoSEQ multiplex PCR. The table includes under 150,000 clones, roughly 90% detected once. From germline, CDR1 is SGDLS and CDR2 YYNGEE. Trimming took off 4 bases at V and 7 bases at J, with 15 bases between the two ends. The CDR3 extends over 14 amino acids. The receptor comes from an adult in good health. The sequenced sample was peripheral blood, obtained on day 0 of AZD1222 vaccination. The J gene is TRBJ2-1, the V gene TRBV9, with unresolved D. CDR3 in DNA: TGTGCCAGCAGCTCCTTAGCAAGCCCGAATGAGCAGTTCTTC. It translates to CASSSLASPNEQFF.